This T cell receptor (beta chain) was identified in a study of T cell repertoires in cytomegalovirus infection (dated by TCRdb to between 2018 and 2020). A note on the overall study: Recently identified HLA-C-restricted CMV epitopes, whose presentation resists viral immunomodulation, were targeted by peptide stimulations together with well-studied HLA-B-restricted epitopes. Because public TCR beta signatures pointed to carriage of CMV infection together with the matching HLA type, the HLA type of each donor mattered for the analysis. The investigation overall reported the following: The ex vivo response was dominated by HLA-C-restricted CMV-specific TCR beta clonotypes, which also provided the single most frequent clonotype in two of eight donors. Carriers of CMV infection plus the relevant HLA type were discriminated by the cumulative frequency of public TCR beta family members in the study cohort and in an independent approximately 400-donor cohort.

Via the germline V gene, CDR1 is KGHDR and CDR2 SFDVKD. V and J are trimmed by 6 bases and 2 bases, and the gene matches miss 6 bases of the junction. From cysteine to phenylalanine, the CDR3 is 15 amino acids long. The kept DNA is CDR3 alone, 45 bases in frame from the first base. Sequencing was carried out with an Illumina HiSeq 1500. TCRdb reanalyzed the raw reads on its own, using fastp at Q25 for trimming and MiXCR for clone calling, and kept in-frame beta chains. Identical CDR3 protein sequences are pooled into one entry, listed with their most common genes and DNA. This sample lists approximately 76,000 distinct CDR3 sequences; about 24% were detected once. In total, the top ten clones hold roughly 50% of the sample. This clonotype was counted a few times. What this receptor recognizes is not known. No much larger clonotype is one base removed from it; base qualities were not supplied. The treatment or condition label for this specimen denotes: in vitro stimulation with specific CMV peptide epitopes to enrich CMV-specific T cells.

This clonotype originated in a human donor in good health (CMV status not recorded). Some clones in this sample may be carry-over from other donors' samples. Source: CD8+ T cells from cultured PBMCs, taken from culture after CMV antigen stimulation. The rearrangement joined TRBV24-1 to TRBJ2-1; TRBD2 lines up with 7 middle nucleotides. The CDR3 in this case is CATSSSSGTYNEQFF. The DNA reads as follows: TGTGCCACCAGTTCTTCTAGCGGTACCTACAATGAGCAGTTCTTC.